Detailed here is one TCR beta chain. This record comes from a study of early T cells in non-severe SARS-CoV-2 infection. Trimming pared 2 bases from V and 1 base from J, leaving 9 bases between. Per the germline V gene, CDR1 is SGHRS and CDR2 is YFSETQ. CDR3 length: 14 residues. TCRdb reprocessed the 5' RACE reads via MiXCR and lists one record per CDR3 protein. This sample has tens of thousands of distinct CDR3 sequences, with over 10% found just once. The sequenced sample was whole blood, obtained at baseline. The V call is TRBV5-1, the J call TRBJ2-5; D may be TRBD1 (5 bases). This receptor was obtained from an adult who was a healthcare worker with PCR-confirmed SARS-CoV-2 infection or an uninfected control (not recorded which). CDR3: CASSLQATQETQYF. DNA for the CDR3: TGCGCCAGCAGCTTACAGGCGACCCAAGAGACCCAGTACTTC. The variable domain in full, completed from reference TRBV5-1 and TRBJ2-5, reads KAGVTQTPRYLIKTRGQQVTLSCSPISGHRSVSWYQQTPGQGLQFLFEYFSETQRNKGNFPGRFSGRQFSNSRSEMNVSTLELGDSALYLCASSLQATQETQYFGPGTRLLVL.